Listed below are T cell receptor beta chains from one sample, sequenced in a study of blood T cell repertoires in COVID-19. Repertoires were generated with immunoSEQ multiplex PCR, while TCRdb's copy carries only in-frame clones and drops some. Of more than 95,000 clones in the sample, approximately 90% were seen once. Sequenced input: peripheral blood. The receptor source for this set is a human donor with active COVID-19. The donor label of this sample is uncertain. Both conserved end residues are part of each CDR3. The D gene is left open where the match is weak. Some rows have no size entry. The others give once, few or many, or a class for an expanded clone.

v_gene,d_gene,abundance,j_gene,CDR3aa,CDR3nt
TRBV19,.,.,TRBJ1-1,CASSIVPQGNTEAFF,TGTGCCAGTAGTATAGTCCCCCAGGGGAACACTGAAGCTTTCTTT
TRBV11-3,.,.,TRBJ2-1,CASSSNINNEQFF,TGTGCCAGCAGCTCCAACATAAACAATGAGCAGTTCTTC
TRBV7-5,.,.,TRBJ1-5,CVRSGGDGSLNQPQHF,TGTGTCAGAAGCGGCGGAGACGGCTCCCTCAATCAGCCCCAGCATTTT
TRBV5-8,.,.,TRBJ2-2,CASSLVLASGELFF,TGTGCCAGCAGCTTGGTTCTAGCATCGGGGGAGCTGTTTTTT
TRBV27,TRBD1,.,TRBJ2-7,CASREGAAYEQYF,TGTGCCAGCAGAGAGGGGGCCGCCTACGAGCAGTACTTC
TRBV7-9,.,.,TRBJ2-5,CASSQSRGLETQYF,TGTGCCAGCAGCCAATCGCGGGGGCTAGAGACCCAGTACTTC
TRBV7-8,.,.,TRBJ1-5,CASSLVPEGQPQHF,TGTGCCAGCAGCTTGGTGCCCGAGGGCCAGCCCCAGCATTTT
TRBV9,.,few,TRBJ1-1,CASSPVTGNTEAFF,TGTGCCAGCAGCCCAGTGACAGGGAACACTGAAGCTTTCTTT
TRBV7-2,TRBD2,.,TRBJ2-3,CASSLASSGVTDTQYF,TGTGCCAGCAGCTTAGCTTCTAGCGGGGTGACAGATACGCAGTATTTT
TRBV19,.,.,TRBJ2-2,CASSITRERLPNTGELFF,TGTGCCAGTAGTATAACTAGAGAGAGACTACCTAACACCGGGGAGCTGTTTTTT
TRBV27,TRBD1,.,TRBJ1-5,CASSLRSTGGGQPQHF,TGTGCCAGCAGTTTAAGATCCACAGGGGGCGGTCAGCCCCAGCATTTT
TRBV3-1/TRBV3-2,TRBD2,.,TRBJ2-7,CASSQGLAGPYEQYF,TGTGCCAGCAGCCAAGGACTAGCGGGGCCCTACGAGCAGTACTTC